What follows are 32 T cell receptor beta chains derived from one specimen sequenced in a study of cytomegalovirus exposure and HLA in healthy donors (dated by TCRdb to 2016 to 2017). The library came from the immunoSEQ multiplex PCR assay. For the multiplex PCR, a mixture combining 60 forward primers for TCR Vbeta segments and 13 reverse primers for TCR Jbeta segments was used. Entries here come from immuneACCESS through TCRdb and include only in-frame sequences with V and J called. Some clones fail to appear in such tables; in the studies checked, an unresolved V gene covers under half of the shortfall, and the cause of the remainder is unknown. This sample is represented by around 180,000 clones; around 80% of them were singletons. The biggest ten clones account for about 1.9% of the sample. Sequencing used PBMCs. These TCRs come from a woman aged 18-29 years in good health and CMV-seropositive.

This chain links TRBV5-6 with TRBJ1-6; 8 positions match TRBD1. V lost 4 bases, J lost 9 bases, and 12 bases stayed unmatched. Germline CDR1 reads SGHDT; CDR2 reads YYEEEE. This CDR3 comprises 16 residues. The CDR3 region is CASSPLRTGYASPLHF. DNA for the CDR3: TGTGCCAGCAGCCCCCTTAGGACAGGGTATGCTTCACCCCTCCACTTT.

The chain recombines TRBV9 with TRBJ1-6; perhaps TRBD1 as D (6 bases). Per the germline V gene, CDR1 is SGDLS and CDR2 is YYNGEE. V was cut by 2 bases and J by 5 bases, with 14 bases left in between. The CDR3 extends over 16 amino acids. CDR3 sequence reads: CASSVDSGQNNSPLHF. Here the CDR3 DNA reads TGTGCCAGCAGCGTTGACTCAGGACAGAATAATTCACCCCTCCACTTT.

The genes are TRBV11-3 and TRBJ2-5; 8 bases map to TRBD1. The CDR3 totals 15 residues. The germline V gene encodes CDR1 SGHNT and CDR2 YENEEA. After removal of 1 base from V and 4 bases from J, the junction contained 5 bases not matched to a gene. CDR3 region: CASSLAPDRGETQYF. In DNA, the CDR3 is TGTGCCAGCAGCTTAGCCCCAGACAGGGGAGAGACCCAGTACTTC.

V gene TRBV2 combines with J gene TRBJ1-1; possible D gene TRBD1, 5 bases. This CDR3 contains 15 residues. Germline CDR1 reads SNHLY; CDR2 reads FYNNEI. Deletions cut 6 bases from V and 6 bases from J, with 20 bases between. The CDR3 nucleotides are TGTGCCAGCAGCAATAGGCCATCGGGGGTTGCTGAAGCTTTCTTT. Amino acid sequence: CASSNRPSGVAEAFF. The whole variable domain, remainder taken from reference TRBV2 and TRBJ1-1, is EPEVTQTPSHQVTQMGQEVILRCVPISNHLYFYWYRQILGQKVEFLVSFYNNEISEKSEIFDDQFSVERPDGSNFTLKIRSTKLEDSAMYFCASSNRPSGVAEAFFGQGTRLTVV.

V is TRBV30 and J is TRBJ1-4; possibly TRBD1 for D (5 bases). Trimming pared 5 bases from V and 7 bases from J, leaving 20 bases between. There are 15 residues in the CDR3. Germline V CDR1 and CDR2: GTSNPN, SVGIG (reference sequence). In nucleotides, the CDR3 is TGTGCCTGGGACACTACGGGGGGATTGGGTGAAAAACTGTTTTTT. Translated, it gives CAWDTTGGLGEKLFF.

About this clone itself: Relative to the germline gene, one junction end is altered; a read error may explain this. V usage is TRBV7-9 and J usage is TRBJ2-1; 8 nucleotides align to TRBD1. Germline CDR1 is SEHNR and CDR2 is FQNEAQ (reference sequence). CDR3 length: 16 amino acids. CDR3 coding DNA: TGTTCCAGCAGCTTCTCAGGGGGCGCTACCTACAATGAGCAGTTCTTC. This encodes CSSSFSGGATYNEQFF.

The CDR3 DNA is TGCGCCAGCAGCTTGGGGACTAGTTCTGGCGAGCAGTTCTTC. This sequence encodes CASSLGTSSGEQFF. The chain combines TRBV5-1 with TRBJ2-1, with TRBD2 matching over 7 bases. The CDR3 is 14 residues long. Germline V gene sequence: CDR1 SGHRS, CDR2 YFSETQ. Trimming cost V 0 bases and J 10 bases; bases outside gene matches: 7. The variable domain in full, with the rest retrieved from reference TRBV5-1 and TRBJ2-1, is KAGVTQTPRYLIKTRGQQVTLSCSPISGHRSVSWYQQTPGQGLQFLFEYFSETQRNKGNFPGRFSGRQFSNSRSEMNVSTLELGDSALYLCASSLGTSSGEQFFGPGTRLTVL.

This chain uses TRBV11-2 with TRBJ2-3, with 13 nucleotides matching TRBD2. The V and J ends lost 3 bases and 4 bases, in that order; junction bases with no gene match: 4. Germline-derived CDR1 and CDR2 are SGHAT and FQNNGV. The CDR3 length is 16 residues. CDR3 bases: TGTGCCAGCAGCTTGATACTAGCGGGGGGGCCAGATACGCAGTATTTT. As protein: CASSLILAGGPDTQYF.

Points on this clone: This CDR3 is also generated by other DNA sequences in the sample. V gene TRBV6-5 combines with J gene TRBJ2-1; the D gene is possibly TRBD2 (7 bases). Trimming pared 0 bases from V and 4 bases from J, leaving 13 bases between. CDR3 length: 16 residues. Germline values: CDR1 MNHEY, CDR2 SVGAGI. As DNA, the CDR3 is TGTGCCAGCAGTTACTCGGGGGGGGGCGCGTACAATGAGCAGTTCTTC. Protein: CASSYSGGGAYNEQFF.

The chain has TRBV28 and TRBJ1-5; the D is unclear. Per germline, CDR1 MDHEN and CDR2 SYDVKM. The V gene lost 8 bases and the J gene lost 6 bases, with 8 bases spanning the gap. The CDR3 is 11 residues long. The CDR3 protein is CASSPGQPQHF. The CDR3 DNA sequence: TGTGCCAGCTCCCCCGGTCAGCCCCAGCATTTT.

V is TRBV19 and J is TRBJ2-5; 9 bases are a match to TRBD1. The germline gives CDR1 LNHDA, CDR2 SQIVND (reference sequence). Trimming took 6 bases from V and 5 from J; bases not matched to a gene: 7. CDR3 size: 14 residues. The CDR3 DNA reads as TGTGCCAGTAGCTCCGGGACAGGGTGGGAGACCCAGTACTTC. As protein: CASSSGTGWETQYF. Full variable domain (remainder filled in from reference TRBV19 and TRBJ2-5): DGGITQSPKYLFRKEGQNVTLSCEQNLNHDAMYWYRQDPGQGLRLIYYSQIVNDFQKGDIAEGYSVSREKKESFPLTVTSAQKNPTAFYLCASSSGTGWETQYFGPGTRLLVL.

V gene TRBV19 combines with J gene TRBJ2-2; D is possibly TRBD2 (5 bases). Per the germline V gene, CDR1 is LNHDA and CDR2 is SQIVND (reference sequence). The CDR3 length is 14 residues. Deletions cut 4 bases from V and 4 bases from J, with 10 bases between. CDR3 in DNA: TGTGCCAGTAGTAGCACTAGTGCCACCGGGGAGCTGTTTTTT. Protein product: CASSSTSATGELFF.

The genes are TRBV9 and TRBJ2-5; a weak D match, TRBD2 (6 bases). This CDR3 comprises 15 residues. V was trimmed by 4 bases and J by 5 bases, leaving 18 bases between them. Germline assignment: CDR1 SGDLS and CDR2 YYNGEE. This CDR3 is CASSPRAAGRETQYF. In nucleotides, the CDR3 is TGTGCCAGCAGCCCTCGGGCCGCGGGGCGTGAGACCCAGTACTTC.

The V call is TRBV2, the J call TRBJ1-1; TRBD1 aligns across 9 bases. From germline, CDR1 is SNHLY and CDR2 FYNNEI. The CDR3 runs to 16 residues. Trimming cost V 8 bases and J 2 bases; bases outside gene matches: 12. CDR3 sequence (DNA): TGTGCCAGCGGACGGGACAGGGCCACACGAAACACTGAAGCTTTCTTT. It codes for CASGRDRATRNTEAFF.

This clone appeared a single time. V usage is TRBV19 and J usage is TRBJ1-1, with D perhaps TRBD1 (6 bases). The CDR3 has 17 residues. Looked up from germline, CDR1 is LNHDA and CDR2 is SQIVND (reference sequence). V lost 3 bases to trimming and J lost 1 base, with 18 bases between them. The DNA of the CDR3 is TGTGCCAGTAGTATTAGTTTGGGGGCCACAGGGAACACTGAAGCTTTCTTT. Residues: CASSISLGATGNTEAFF.

As for this clone: This same CDR3 is encoded by further DNA sequences in the sample. The CDR3 nucleotides read TGCGCCAGCAGCCAGGTTTCACGGGTGTTAGGAAGCGCCCTCTCTGGAAACACCATATATTTT. Translated: CASSQVSRVLGSALSGNTIYF. This chain uses TRBV4-1 with TRBJ1-3; unclear D gene. The germline CDR1 and CDR2 sequences are MGHRA and YSYEKL. This CDR3 is 21 amino acids long. V was shortened by 3 bases and J by 0 bases, with 27 bases between the two germline ends.

This clone was observed once. This chain joins TRBV30 and TRBJ2-3, with 8 bases identical to TRBD2. In germline, CDR1 is GTSNPN, CDR2 SVGIG (reference sequence). V lost 3 bases, J lost 4 bases, and 6 bases stayed unmatched. The CDR3 contains 14 residues. The CDR3 is CAWRGLVGADTQYF. CDR3 coding DNA: TGTGCCTGGAGGGGACTAGTGGGGGCAGATACGCAGTATTTT.

The chain recombines TRBV6-1 with TRBJ2-5, with a weak D call TRBD2 (7 bases). The V and J ends lost 6 bases and 5 bases respectively, with 19 bases between them. The CDR3 runs to 15 residues. Germline values: CDR1 MNHNS, CDR2 SASEGT. The CDR3 is CASRGGWRGRETQYF. The CDR3 DNA is TGTGCCAGCAGGGGGGGGTGGCGGGGGCGCGAGACCCAGTACTTC.

The chain uses TRBV4-3 and TRBJ2-1; 7 bases fit TRBD2. V lost 1 base to trimming and J lost 3 bases; unmatched junction nucleotides: 6. The CDR3 spans 16 residues. Germline CDR1 and CDR2: LGHNA and YSLEER. This CDR3 reads CASSQAAAGDYNEQFF. As DNA, the CDR3 is TGCGCCAGCAGCCAAGCCGCCGCGGGAGACTACAATGAGCAGTTCTTC.

In its sample, this clone was seen once. This chain uses TRBV11-3 with TRBJ2-3; 9 nucleotides agree with TRBD2. This CDR3 is 15 amino acids long. V lost 2 bases to trimming and J lost 4 bases; unmatched junction nucleotides: 4. The germline V gene has CDR1 SGHNT and CDR2 YENEEA. The CDR3 region is CASSLPGGGADTQYF. CDR3 in DNA: TGTGCCAGCAGCTTACCTGGCGGGGGGGCAGATACGCAGTATTTT.

The V gene is TRBV7-3, the J gene TRBJ2-3; D is uncertain. V gave up 1 base and J gave up 0 bases, with 8 bases separating them. The V gene's germline CDR1 is SGHTA and CDR2 FQGTGA. CDR3 length equals 15 residues. CDR3 residues: CASSLSRVSTDTQYF. Written as DNA, the CDR3 is TGTGCCAGCAGCTTAAGTCGTGTTAGCACAGATACGCAGTATTTT. Together with reference TRBV7-3 and TRBJ2-3, the CDR3 gives the full variable domain: GAGVSQTPSNKVTEKGKYVELRCDPISGHTALYWYRQSLGQGPEFLIYFQGTGAADDSGLPNDRFFAVRPEGSVSTLKIQRTERGDSAVYLCASSLSRVSTDTQYFGPGTRLTVL.

V and J are TRBV11-2 and TRBJ2-6; possible D gene TRBD2, 6 bases. Trimming pared 0 bases from V and 0 bases from J, leaving 15 bases between. Germline V CDR1 and CDR2: SGHAT, FQNNGV. This CDR3 has 19 amino acids. The DNA of the CDR3 is TGTGCCAGCAGCTTAGATCTTGCCACCGGGGGCTCTGGGGCCAACGTCCTGACTTTC. It is translated as CASSLDLATGGSGANVLTF.

This clone was observed a single time. The rearrangement joins TRBV7-2 to TRBJ1-5; a possible D gene is TRBD1 (6 bases). Per germline, CDR1 SGHTA and CDR2 FQGNSA. The CDR3 covers 15 residues. The ends were cut back, 1 base at V and 5 bases at J, with 12 bases in the middle. CDR3 sequence reads: CASSLVVGADQPQHF. CDR3 bases: TGTGCCAGCAGCTTAGTGGTGGGGGCGGATCAGCCCCAGCATTTT.

The CDR3 here is CASSRSSYGYTF. CDR3 nucleotide sequence: TGTGCCAGCAGTAGAAGTAGCTATGGCTACACCTTC. The J gene is TRBJ1-2, the V gene TRBV28; no clear D. Trimming pared 5 bases from V and 4 bases from J, leaving 8 bases between. The CDR3 covers 12 residues. CDR1 is MDHEN, CDR2 SYDVKM, per germline.

This chain links TRBV11-3 with TRBJ2-4, with D perhaps TRBD2 (6 bases). Germline lookup yields CDR1 SGHNT and CDR2 YENEEA. With 5 bases removed from V and 8 bases from J, the gap between germline ends came to 10 bases. CDR3 size: 12 residues. The CDR3 DNA sequence: TGTGCCAGCAGCCTCGGGGGTGACATTCAGTACTTC. Its protein product is CASSLGGDIQYF.

This chain links TRBV6-1 with TRBJ2-5; 8 bases agree with TRBD1. This CDR3 contains 15 residues. CDR1 and CDR2 (germline): MNHNS, SASEGT. The J segment lost 5 bases and the V segment lost 2 bases, leaving 7 bases of the junction unmatched. CDR3 loop: CASSEPPGGSETQYF. Here the CDR3 DNA reads TGTGCCAGCAGTGAACCGCCAGGGGGCTCGGAGACCCAGTACTTC.

This clone appeared a single time. The V gene is TRBV27, the J gene TRBJ1-6; D remains unclear. V lost 2 bases and J 9 bases, leaving 14 bases between the germline ends. The CDR3 runs to 15 residues. Germline V gene data show CDR1 as MNHEY and CDR2 as SMNVEV (reference sequence). The chain's CDR3 is CASSLQSGIGSPLHF. The CDR3 DNA reads TGTGCCAGCAGTTTACAGTCAGGAATTGGTTCACCCCTCCACTTT.

The V call is TRBV29-1, the J call TRBJ2-3; D is unclear. The CDR3 runs to 13 residues. V lost 8 bases and J lost 0, with 12 bases in between. CDR1 SQVTM and CDR2 ANQGSEA come from the germline V gene. Here the CDR3 reads CSPRSLSTDTQYF. The DNA of the CDR3 is TGCAGCCCCAGGTCCCTTAGCACAGATACGCAGTATTTT.

V and J are TRBV5-3 and TRBJ2-5; possibly TRBD2 for D (7 bases). Being an ORF, TRBV5-3 has a function that is uncertain. V dropped 6 bases and J dropped 3 bases, with 18 bases sitting between them. This CDR3 is built from 15 residues. CDR3 sequence reads: CARIRRGRLEETQYF. The CDR3 nucleotides are TGTGCCAGAATCAGGCGGGGGCGCTTGGAAGAGACCCAGTACTTC.

In this sample, this clone turned up a few times. The chain combines TRBV7-2 with TRBJ1-6; D possibly corresponds to TRBD1 (6 bases). CDR1 SGHTA and CDR2 FQGNSA come from the germline V gene. V shed 4 bases and J shed 7 bases, with 17 bases lying between them. This CDR3 comprises 16 residues. In DNA, the CDR3 is TGTGCCAGCAGCTCGAGGCCGGGACAAAGAAATTCACCCCTCCACTTT. Translation: CASSSRPGQRNSPLHF.

The gene calls are TRBV7-8 and TRBJ2-2; 11 bases agree with TRBD2. CDR1 and CDR2 (germline): SGHVS, FQNEAQ. Trimming took 5 bases from V and 4 from J; bases not matched to a gene: 9. The CDR3 is 17 residues long. CDR3 sequence reads: CASSQIGLAGVTGELFF. CDR3 DNA: TGTGCCAGCAGCCAAATAGGACTAGCGGGCGTCACCGGGGAGCTGTTTTTT.

V and J are TRBV29-1 and TRBJ2-7, with 10 bases fitting TRBD1. V shed 4 bases, J shed 2 bases, and the junction held 11 bases outside the gene matches. The CDR3 consists of 16 residues. Germline V gene data show CDR1 as SQVTM and CDR2 as ANQGSEA. The CDR3 DNA follows: TGCAGCGTTGTAGCGGGGACAGGGGAAAGGGCCTACGAGCAGTACTTC. Amino acids: CSVVAGTGERAYEQYF.